The sequence of this T cell receptor beta chain was determined in a study of CD8+CD57+ T cells in acquired aplastic anemia. This clonotype was recorded a few times. The CDR3 spans 12 residues. The V gene lost 4 bases and the J gene lost 8 bases, with 14 bases spanning the gap. Germline CDR1 is SQVTM and CDR2 is ANQGSEA. Genomic DNA, serving as template, underwent TCR beta VDJ and CDR3 profiling. Using its own MiXCR run on the reads, TCRdb lists one record per CDR3 protein. In the table there are tens of thousands of distinct CDR3 sequences, 68% of which are singletons. V gene TRBV29-1 combines with J gene TRBJ1-1; D possibly corresponds to TRBD1 (5 bases). The sequencing sample was made of sorted CD4+, CD8+, or CD8+CD57+ T cells (not recorded which) from PBMCs. The TCR comes from a human donor in good health, serving as a control. The CDR3 spells CSVGGSGGEAFF. CDR3 coding DNA: TGCAGCGTTGGCGGCAGTGGGGGGGAAGCTTTCTTT.